The entry that follows covers one TCR beta chain sequence. This entry comes from a study of Ad26.COV2.S vaccination and SARS-CoV-2 variants. Turning to the study itself: Administration of Ad26.COV2.S was intramuscular, either once or twice 56 days apart.

Here immunoSEQ multiplex PCR was the method, and the copy in TCRdb shows in-frame clones only, minus some. The sample lists about 350,000 clones, 80% to 90% occurring once. Looked up from germline, CDR1 is MNHEY and CDR2 is SVGEGT. The CDR3 is 15 residues long. V was pared by 5 bases and J by 5 bases, with 17 bases between. Treatment described: approximately 18 received Ad26.COV2.S at low or high dose, single or two shots; about 5 received placebo; per-sample allocation not given. Each sample was drawn 63 days after the first injection (of vaccine or placebo). It was Wuhan-strain SARS-CoV-2 spike that the Ad26 vaccine vector expressed.

The sequencing used peripheral blood, collected in a trial of Ad26.COV2.S vaccine versus placebo. The receptor was derived from a person between 18 and 65 years old who received the Ad26.COV2.S COVID-19 vaccine or a placebo. The chain employs TRBV6-2 or TRBV6-3 and TRBJ2-3; D is ambiguous. The CDR3 reads CASSRDVTWRDTQYF. The CDR3 DNA reads TGTGCCAGCAGTCGCGACGTAACATGGAGAGATACGCAGTATTTT.